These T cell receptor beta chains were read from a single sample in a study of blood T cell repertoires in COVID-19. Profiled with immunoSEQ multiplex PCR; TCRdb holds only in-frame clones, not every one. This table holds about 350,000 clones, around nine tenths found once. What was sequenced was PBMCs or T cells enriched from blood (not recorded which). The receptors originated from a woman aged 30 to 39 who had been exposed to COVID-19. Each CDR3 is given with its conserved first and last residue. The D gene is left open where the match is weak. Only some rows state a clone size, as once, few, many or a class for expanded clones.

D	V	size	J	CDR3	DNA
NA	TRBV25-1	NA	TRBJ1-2	CASSPWGEDGYTF	TGTGCCAGCTCCCCGTGGGGGGAGGACGGCTACACCTTC
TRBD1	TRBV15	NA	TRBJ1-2	CATSRPGQGPNGYTF	TGTGCCACCAGCAGGCCCGGACAGGGCCCCAATGGCTACACCTTC
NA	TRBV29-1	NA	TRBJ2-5	CSVEDPLALYF	TGCAGCGTTGAAGATCCCCTCGCACTGTACTTC
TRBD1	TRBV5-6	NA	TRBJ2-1	CASSLGDSEQFF	TGTGCCAGCAGCTTGGGGGACAGTGAGCAGTTCTTC
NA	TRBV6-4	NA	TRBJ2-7	CASSVGPSYEQYF	TGTGCCAGCAGTGTTGGGCCGTCCTACGAGCAGTACTTC
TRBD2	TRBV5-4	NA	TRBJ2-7	CASSLKAGVFHEQYF	TGTGCCAGCAGCTTGAAAGCGGGAGTTTTCCACGAGCAGTACTTC
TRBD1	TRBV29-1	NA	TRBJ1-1	CSVGRTGRTEAFF	TGCAGCGTTGGGAGGACAGGGAGGACTGAAGCTTTCTTT
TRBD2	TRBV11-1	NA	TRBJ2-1	CASSFAGEHYNEQFF	TGTGCCAGCAGCTTTGCGGGAGAGCACTACAATGAGCAGTTCTTC
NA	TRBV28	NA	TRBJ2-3	CASSLGGQGDVDTQYF	TGTGCCAGCAGTTTAGGGGGGCAGGGGGACGTAGATACGCAGTATTTT
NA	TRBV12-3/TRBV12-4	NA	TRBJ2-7	CASSYSYEQYF	TGTGCCAGCAGCTATTCCTACGAGCAGTACTTC
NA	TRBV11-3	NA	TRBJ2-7	CASSLVVYEQYF	TGTGCCAGCAGCTTAGTCGTATACGAGCAGTACTTC
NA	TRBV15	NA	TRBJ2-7	CATSREVGSSYEQYF	TGTGCCACCAGCAGAGAAGTTGGCAGCTCCTACGAGCAGTACTTC
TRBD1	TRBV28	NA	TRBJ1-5	CASSWTGVRPQHF	TGTGCCAGCAGCTGGACAGGGGTCAGGCCCCAGCATTTT
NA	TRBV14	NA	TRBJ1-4	CASSQGNAISEKLFF	TGTGCCAGCAGCCAAGGCAATGCAATTAGTGAAAAACTGTTTTTT
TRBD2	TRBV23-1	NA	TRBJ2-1	CASSQGPPLGAGWEQFF	TGCGCCAGCAGTCAAGGGCCTCCCTTAGGAGCGGGATGGGAGCAGTTCTTC
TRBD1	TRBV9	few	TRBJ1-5	CASSPRTGGGPNQPQHF	TGTGCCAGCAGCCCCCGGACAGGGGGTGGCCCGAATCAGCCCCAGCATTTT
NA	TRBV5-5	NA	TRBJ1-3	CASRPDRSSGNTIYF	TGTGCCAGCAGGCCTGACAGGAGCTCTGGAAACACCATATATTTT
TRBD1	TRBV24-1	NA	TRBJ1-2	CATSDYTGGNGYTF	TGTGCCACCAGTGATTACACAGGGGGCAATGGCTACACCTTC
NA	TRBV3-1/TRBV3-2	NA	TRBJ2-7	CASSQAGSGYEQYF	TGTGCCAGCAGCCAAGCCGGGTCAGGGTACGAGCAGTACTTC
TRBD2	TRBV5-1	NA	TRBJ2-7	CASSLGGLAGGYEQYF	TGCGCCAGCAGCTTGGGAGGACTAGCGGGAGGCTACGAGCAGTACTTC
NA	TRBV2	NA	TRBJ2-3	CASIQGGADTQYF	TGTGCCAGCATCCAGGGCGGAGCAGATACGCAGTATTTT
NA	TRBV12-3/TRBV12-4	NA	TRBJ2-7	CASSFSGGQYF	TGTGCCAGCAGTTTTTCCGGCGGGCAGTACTTC
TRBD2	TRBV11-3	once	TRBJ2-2	CASSILAGEVKTGELFF	TGTGCCAGCAGCATACTAGCGGGTGAAGTAAAAACCGGGGAGCTGTTTTTT
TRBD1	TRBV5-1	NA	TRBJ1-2	CASSLDRGGYTF	TGCGCCAGCAGCTTGGACAGGGGGGGCTACACCTTC
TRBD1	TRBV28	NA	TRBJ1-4	CASSSGTGGLIEKLFF	TGTGCCAGCAGTTCCGGGACAGGAGGTCTGATTGAAAAACTGTTTTTT
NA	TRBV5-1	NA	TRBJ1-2	CASSPSRRDGYTF	TGCGCCAGCAGCCCCTCCAGGAGGGATGGCTACACCTTC
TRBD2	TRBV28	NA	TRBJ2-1	CASTPHRGLAGDWEQFF	TGTGCCAGCACCCCCCACCGCGGACTAGCGGGAGATTGGGAGCAGTTCTTC
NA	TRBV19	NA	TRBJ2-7	CASSPPLRVYEQYF	TGTGCCAGTAGTCCTCCCCTCAGGGTCTACGAGCAGTACTTC
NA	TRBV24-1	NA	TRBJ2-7	CATSAPSTYEQYF	TGTGCCACCAGTGCCCCCTCTACGTACGAGCAGTACTTC
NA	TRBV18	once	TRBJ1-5	CASSPSESNQPQHF	TGTGCCAGCTCACCATCGGAGAGCAATCAGCCCCAGCATTTT
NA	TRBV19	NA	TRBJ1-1	CASSIYGTEAFF	TGTGCCAGTAGTATTTACGGTACTGAAGCTTTCTTT
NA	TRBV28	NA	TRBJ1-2	CASSWGAGRNYGYTF	TGTGCCAGCAGTTGGGGAGCAGGACGAAACTATGGCTACACCTTC
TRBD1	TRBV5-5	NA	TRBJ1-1	CASSQGALNTEAFF	TGTGCCAGCAGCCAGGGGGCGTTGAACACTGAAGCTTTCTTT
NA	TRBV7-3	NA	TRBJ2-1	CASSGGATGEQFF	TGTGCCAGCAGCGGCGGGGCGACCGGGGAGCAGTTCTTC
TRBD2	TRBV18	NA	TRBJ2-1	CASSPLAGAPYNEQFF	TGTGCCAGCTCACCCTTAGCGGGAGCCCCCTACAATGAGCAGTTCTTC
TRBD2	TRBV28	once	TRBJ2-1	CASSLPGGPDEQFF	TGTGCCAGCAGTTTGCCGGGAGGGCCCGATGAGCAGTTCTTC
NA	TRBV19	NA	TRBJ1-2	CASSLPTGAYGYTF	TGTGCCAGTAGTCTGCCGACAGGCGCCTATGGCTACACCTTC
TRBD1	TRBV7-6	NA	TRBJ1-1	CASSPGQGRRVNTEAFF	TGTGCCAGCAGCCCCGGACAGGGGAGGAGGGTGAACACTGAAGCTTTCTTT
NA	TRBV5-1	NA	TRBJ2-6	CASSQSPMRGGGANVLTF	TGCGCCAGCAGCCAGAGTCCCATGCGGGGCGGTGGGGCCAACGTCCTGACTTTC
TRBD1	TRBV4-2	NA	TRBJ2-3	CASSQDPIGQGGQGDTQYF	TGTGCCAGCAGCCAAGATCCAATCGGACAGGGTGGTCAGGGGGATACGCAGTATTTT
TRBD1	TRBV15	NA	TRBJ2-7	CATSRSLDRGSYEQYF	TGTGCCACCAGCAGGAGCCTGGACAGGGGGTCCTACGAGCAGTACTTC
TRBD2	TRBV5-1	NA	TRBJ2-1	CASSSGLAGIHLYNEQFF	TGCGCCAGCAGCTCAGGACTAGCGGGCATCCACCTATACAATGAGCAGTTCTTC
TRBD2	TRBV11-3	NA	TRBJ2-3	CASSPGTSGGTDTQYF	TGTGCCAGCAGCCCCGGGACTAGCGGAGGCACAGATACGCAGTATTTT
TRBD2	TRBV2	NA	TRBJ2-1	CASSEAGVAGRGGLANYNEQFF	TGTGCCAGCAGTGAAGCGGGGGTGGCCGGGCGAGGGGGACTAGCGAACTACAATGAGCAGTTCTTC
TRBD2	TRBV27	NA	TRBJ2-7	CASSPGGSNYYEQYF	TGTGCCAGCAGTCCCGGGGGGAGCAACTACTACGAGCAGTACTTC
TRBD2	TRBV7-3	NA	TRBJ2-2	CASSSGLAGVNTGELFF	TGTGCCAGCAGCTCAGGACTAGCGGGAGTAAATACCGGGGAGCTGTTTTTT
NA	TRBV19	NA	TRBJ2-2	CASSILNLGELFF	TGTGCCAGTAGTATACTAAACCTCGGGGAGCTGTTTTTT
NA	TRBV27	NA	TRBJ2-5	CASREQGRETQYF	TGTGCCAGCAGGGAACAGGGTCGGGAGACCCAGTACTTC
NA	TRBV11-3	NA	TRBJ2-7	CASSLGLPWRQESEQYF	TGTGCCAGCAGCTTAGGGCTGCCTTGGCGCCAGGAAAGCGAGCAGTACTTC
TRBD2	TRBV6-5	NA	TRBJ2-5	CASTELAGVAETQYF	TGTGCCAGCACCGAACTAGCGGGAGTTGCAGAGACCCAGTACTTC
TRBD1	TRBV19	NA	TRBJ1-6	CASSGQGINSPLHF	TGTGCCAGTAGCGGACAGGGGATAAATTCACCCCTCCACTTT
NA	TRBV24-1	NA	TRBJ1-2	CATSEGRGRNYGYTF	TGTGCCACCAGTGAGGGCAGGGGAAGAAACTATGGCTACACCTTC
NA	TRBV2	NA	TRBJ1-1	CASSAGLRNTEAFF	TGTGCCAGCAGTGCGGGTCTCAGGAACACTGAAGCTTTCTTT
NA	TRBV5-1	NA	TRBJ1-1	CASSLKQGRPMNTEAFF	TGCGCCAGCAGCTTGAAACAGGGACGTCCTATGAACACTGAAGCTTTCTTT
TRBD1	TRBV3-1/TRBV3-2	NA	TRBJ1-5	CASSPNPGTGSNQPQHF	TGTGCCAGCAGCCCGAACCCCGGGACAGGAAGCAATCAGCCCCAGCATTTT
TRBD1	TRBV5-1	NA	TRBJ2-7	CASSLEAVTGGGVYEQYF	TGCGCCAGCAGCTTGGAGGCAGTGACAGGGGGCGGTGTTTACGAGCAGTACTTC
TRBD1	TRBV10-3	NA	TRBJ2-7	CAISKGQGAYEQYF	TGTGCCATCAGCAAGGGCCAGGGGGCCTACGAGCAGTACTTC
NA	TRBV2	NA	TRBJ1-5	CASSEQGAHQPQHF	TGTGCCAGCAGTGAACAAGGGGCACATCAGCCCCAGCATTTT
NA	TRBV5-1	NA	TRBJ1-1	CASSQIVTSTGTEAFF	TGCGCCAGCAGCCAAATTGTGACCTCCACGGGGACTGAAGCTTTCTTT
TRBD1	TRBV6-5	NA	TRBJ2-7	CASIGPQGARGEQYF	TGTGCCAGCATTGGACCACAGGGGGCGCGGGGCGAGCAGTACTTC